The 22 T cell receptor beta chains in this list originate from one sample, sequenced in a study of OX40 agonist ivuxolimab in advanced cancers. The table came from immunoSEQ multiplex PCR; TCRdb's copy has only in-frame clones and leaves some out. The sample shows around 79,000 clones, roughly 90% of them seen only once. The sample was CD4+ or CD8+ T cells sorted from blood, taken in a trial of the OX40 agonist ivuxolimab. These receptors came from an adult with an advanced solid tumor such as melanoma, head and neck, liver or kidney cancer.

The V call is TRBV18, the J call TRBJ2-3; 13 nucleotides match TRBD2. Germline CDR1 is KGHSH and CDR2 is LQKENI. The CDR3 has 17 residues. J gave up 1 base and V 4 bases, and 5 bases lay outside the gene matches. CDR3 in amino acids: CASSLLAGGPGTDTQYF. As DNA, the CDR3 is TGTGCCAGCTCACTACTAGCGGGAGGGCCTGGCACAGATACGCAGTATTTT.

The chain couples TRBV5-1 to TRBJ2-7; 11 bases fit TRBD2. Germline V gives CDR1 SGHRS, CDR2 YFSETQ. J gave up 4 bases and V 3 bases, and 12 bases lay outside the gene matches. The CDR3 length is 17 residues. CDR3 nucleotides: TGCGCCAGCAGCTCGTCCTTCTTAGCGGGAGGGAGGTACGAGCAGTACTTC. Translation gives CASSSSFLAGGRYEQYF.

The gene calls are TRBV7-9 and TRBJ2-7; 10 nucleotides line up with TRBD1. Looked up from germline, CDR1 is SEHNR and CDR2 is FQNEAQ (reference sequence). The CDR3 contains 13 residues. Germline trimming cut 10 bases from V and 2 bases from J; bases unmatched to any gene: 5. In nucleotides, the CDR3 is TGTGCCACCATGGGACAGGGGCCCTACGAGCAGTACTTC. Protein product: CATMGQGPYEQYF.

The gene calls are TRBV19 and TRBJ2-5; 8 bases fit TRBD2. Unmatched junction bases numbered 6, after V lost 2 bases and J lost 4 bases. This CDR3 is 15 amino acids long. Germline CDR1 reads LNHDA; CDR2 reads SQIVND (reference sequence). The CDR3 protein is CASSISGGQGETQYF. In DNA form, the CDR3 reads TGTGCCAGTAGTATATCGGGGGGGCAGGGAGAGACCCAGTACTTC.

J is TRBJ2-7 and V is TRBV5-4, with 9 bases lining up with TRBD1. Trimming at V came to 1 base and at J to 2 bases, leaving 4 bases not matched to a gene. The CDR3 loop spans 15 amino acids. Germline V gene lookup returns CDR1 SGHNT and CDR2 YYREEE (reference sequence). The DNA of the CDR3 is TGTGCCAGCAGCTTGTCGGGACAGGGTGCCTACGAGCAGTACTTC. Residues: CASSLSGQGAYEQYF.

The chain carries TRBV5-1 and TRBJ2-2, with 14 bases aligning to TRBD2. There are 18 residues in the CDR3. The trim removed 0 bases at V and 5 bases at J, leaving 6 bases unmatched. CDR1 and CDR2 from the germline V gene are SGHRS and YFSETQ. CDR3 DNA sequence: TGCGCCAGCAGCTTGGTGGGACTAGCGGGAGCGGGAACCGGGGAGCTGTTTTTT. This codes for CASSLVGLAGAGTGELFF.

This chain links TRBV5-1 with TRBJ1-1, with D tentatively TRBD1 (5 bases). Germline assignment: CDR1 SGHRS and CDR2 YFSETQ. The CDR3 runs to 14 residues. V was cut by 4 bases and J by 4 bases, with 14 bases left in between. This CDR3 is CASSRDLAGTEAFF. The CDR3 DNA reads TGCGCCAGCAGCAGGGACCTCGCGGGCACTGAAGCTTTCTTT.

The chain joins TRBV30 to TRBJ2-7; D possibly uses TRBD1 or TRBD2 (5 bases each). The CDR3 runs 14 residues. CDR1 and CDR2 from the germline V gene are GTSNPN and SVGIG (reference sequence). Trimming took off 4 bases at V and 0 bases at J, with 13 bases between the two ends. In DNA form, the CDR3 reads TGTGCCTGGAAGACCGGGACGGTCTCCTACGAGCAGTACTTC. Translation: CAWKTGTVSYEQYF.

This chain connects TRBV28 to TRBJ1-2; D is perhaps TRBD1 (5 bases). CDR3 length: 13 residues. CDR1 and CDR2 (germline): MDHEN, SYDVKM. The ends were cut back, 6 bases at V and 8 bases at J, with 16 bases in the middle. The CDR3: CASRRATGPGYTF. DNA for the CDR3: TGTGCCAGCAGACGTGCGACGGGGCCGGGCTACACCTTC.

The rearrangement joins TRBV28 to TRBJ2-1; 8 positions match TRBD2. The junction had 5 bases not matched to a gene; V was cut back by 3 bases and J by 4 bases. The germline CDR1 and CDR2 sequences are MDHEN and SYDVKM. The CDR3 has 15 amino acids. The CDR3 spells CASSLVAGKYNEQFF. The CDR3 DNA reads TGTGCCAGCAGTTTGGTAGCGGGGAAATACAATGAGCAGTTCTTC.

This chain links TRBV10-2 with TRBJ2-3; weak D call: TRBD1 (6 bases). Germline V gene data show CDR1 as WSHSY and CDR2 as SAAADI. V was shortened by 2 bases and J by 6 bases, with 6 bases between the two germline ends. The CDR3 has 12 residues. The CDR3 sequence is CASSEGGDTQYF. The CDR3 DNA reads as TGCGCCAGCAGTGAGGGGGGCGATACGCAGTATTTT.

This clone was detected only once. The chain combines TRBV28 with TRBJ2-3; 9 bases map to TRBD2. The V segment lost 11 bases and the J segment 9 bases; nucleotides outside the gene matches: 12. The germline gives CDR1 MDHEN, CDR2 SYDVKM. This CDR3 spans 13 amino acids. CDR3 DNA: TGTGCCGCGGCGGGAGGGGCGGGTGACACGCAGTATTTT. Residues: CAAAGGAGDTQYF. The entire variable domain, with the rest obtained from reference TRBV28 and TRBJ2-3, is as follows: DVKVTQSSRYLVKRTGEKVFLECVQDMDHENMFWYRQDPGLGLRLIYFSYDVKMKEKGDIPEGYSVSREKKERFSLILESASTNQTSMYLCAAAGGAGDTQYFGPGTRLTVL.

The chain joins TRBV5-1 to TRBJ2-2; D is unclear. CDR1 SGHRS and CDR2 YFSETQ come from the germline V gene. CDR3 length equals 13 residues. V was shortened by 5 bases and J by 1 base, with 6 bases between the two germline ends. CDR3 protein: CASRPQNTGELFF. CDR3 nucleotide sequence: TGCGCCAGCAGGCCGCAGAACACCGGGGAGCTGTTTTTT.

The chain couples TRBV7-2 to TRBJ1-5, with D perhaps matching TRBD1 (6 bases). Trimming left V 5 bases short and J 6 bases short, with 23 bases between. Germline assignment: CDR1 SGHTA and CDR2 FQGNSA. The CDR3 is made up of 17 amino acids. The CDR3 region is CASSGSWGPGHRQPQHF. DNA for the CDR3: TGTGCCAGCAGCGGTAGCTGGGGGCCAGGTCATCGTCAGCCCCAGCATTTT.

This clone was counted a single time. The chain employs TRBV7-2 and TRBJ2-1; 9 bases fit TRBD2. Trimming cost V 5 bases and J 5 bases; bases outside gene matches: 7. The CDR3 is made up of 15 amino acids. Germline V gene data show CDR1 as SGHTA and CDR2 as FQGNSA. CDR3 loop: CASSPGLAGHNEQFF. Here the CDR3 DNA reads TGTGCCAGCAGCCCGGGCCTAGCGGGGCACAATGAGCAGTTCTTC.

This chain joins TRBV11-2 and TRBJ2-7; TRBD1 aligns across 7 bases. Germline CDR1 SGHAT, CDR2 FQNNGV. The CDR3 spans 12 residues. The junction had 5 bases not matched to a gene; V was cut back by 8 bases and J by 4 bases. The CDR3 region has the DNA TGTGCCAGCCGAGGGGGCATTTACGAGCAGTACTTC. Protein sequence: CASRGGIYEQYF. Supplemented by reference TRBV11-2 and TRBJ2-7, the full variable domain reads EAGVAQSPRYKIIEKRQSVAFWCNPISGHATLYWYQQILGQGPKLLIQFQNNGVVDDSQLPKDRFSAERLKGVDSTLKIQPAKLEDSAVYLCASRGGIYEQYFGPGTRLTVT.

V is TRBV19 and J is TRBJ2-1; no reliable D call. The CDR3 runs 14 residues. Trimming took off 6 bases at V and 1 base at J, with 10 bases between the two ends. CDR1 LNHDA and CDR2 SQIVND come from the germline V gene (reference sequence). Written as DNA, the CDR3 is TGTGCCAGTAGCCTAGGTCCATCCTACAATGAGCAGTTCTTC. Translated: CASSLGPSYNEQFF.

V gene TRBV7-9 combines with J gene TRBJ2-5; the D gene could be TRBD1 or TRBD2 (6 bases each). Germline CDR1 SEHNR, CDR2 FQNEAQ (reference sequence). V was shortened by 5 bases and J by 9 bases, with 13 bases between the two germline ends. The CDR3 sequence is 12 residues long. The CDR3 spells CASSLVEGAQYF. As DNA, the CDR3 is TGTGCCAGCAGCCTTGTGGAGGGGGCCCAGTACTTC.

The V and J genes are TRBV9 and TRBJ1-3, with D uncertain. V was shortened by 4 bases and J by 4 bases, with 12 bases between the two germline ends. CDR1 is SGDLS, CDR2 YYNGEE, per germline. The CDR3 has 14 amino acids. The CDR3 DNA follows: TGTGCCAGCAGCAGGGAGTCTGTGGGAAACACCATATATTTT. Protein product: CASSRESVGNTIYF.

V gene TRBV4-1 combines with J gene TRBJ2-7, with 10 bases that match TRBD2. The CDR3 consists of 14 residues. The trim removed 0 bases at V and 6 bases at J, leaving 2 bases unmatched. Looked up from germline, CDR1 is MGHRA and CDR2 is YSYEKL. The CDR3 sequence is CASSQDRLAGEQYF. The CDR3 nucleotides read TGCGCCAGCAGCCAAGATAGACTAGCGGGCGAGCAGTACTTC.

The chain couples TRBV19 to TRBJ1-2, with D hard to call. Trimming cost V 3 bases and J 2 bases, with 7 bases left between them. CDR1 and CDR2 (germline): LNHDA, SQIVND (reference sequence). The CDR3 runs 13 residues. CDR3 DNA sequence: TGTGCCAGTAGTATGGACGGAAACTATGGCTACACCTTC. This sequence encodes CASSMDGNYGYTF.

This clone showed up just a few times. The chain has TRBV6-5 and TRBJ2-3; no clear D. Trimming took off 6 bases at V and 0 bases at J, with 7 bases between the two ends. Germline V gives CDR1 MNHEY, CDR2 SVGAGI. The CDR3 sequence is 13 residues long. The CDR3 region has the DNA TGTGCCAGCAGGCGCTCTAGCACAGATACGCAGTATTTT. Its translation is CASRRSSTDTQYF.